One and the same sample provided the 27 T cell receptor beta chains below, sequenced in a study of blood T cell repertoires in COVID-19. Some clones are missing from TCRdb's copy, which holds only in-frame ones; the method was immunoSEQ multiplex PCR. The sample has 150,000 to 200,000 clones, roughly nine tenths seen once. The sample taken for sequencing was peripheral blood. These receptors were obtained from a man in his sixties with active or convalescent COVID-19.

The V and J genes are TRBV7-2 and TRBJ2-7, with a weak D call TRBD2 (5 bases). Germline CDR1 SGHTA, CDR2 FQGNSA. This CDR3 spans 14 amino acids. V was shortened by 1 base and J by 3 bases, with 10 bases between the two germline ends. The CDR3, as DNA: TGTGCCAGCAGCTTAGTCGAAGGGAGCTACGAGCAGTACTTC. It yields the protein CASSLVEGSYEQYF.

The J gene is TRBJ2-3, the V gene TRBV5-4; 10 bases map to TRBD2. The ends lost 3 bases at V and 2 bases at J; junction bases unmatched: 9. This CDR3 has 17 amino acids. Germline assignment: CDR1 SGHNT and CDR2 YYREEE (reference sequence). The CDR3, as DNA: TGTGCCAGCAGCTCCCTCCTACTAGCGGGGTACACAGATACGCAGTATTTT. It specifies CASSSLLLAGYTDTQYF.

The CDR3 is CASSKSPGQGMNTEAFF. Written as DNA, the CDR3 is TGTGCCAGCAGCAAAAGCCCGGGACAGGGGATGAACACTGAAGCTTTCTTT. The rearrangement links TRBV6-4 to TRBJ1-1; 10 bases align to TRBD1. After removal of 6 bases from V and 0 bases from J, the junction contained 10 bases not matched to a gene. From germline, CDR1 is MRHNA and CDR2 SNTAGT. The CDR3 has 17 amino acids.

The gene calls are TRBV6-5 and TRBJ1-3; D is unresolved. Germline values: CDR1 MNHEY, CDR2 SVGAGI. CDR3 length equals 14 residues. V was cut by 0 bases and J by 9 bases, with 12 bases left in between. The DNA for the CDR3 is TGTGCCAGCAGTTACTCGATCGGGGTCGGCACCATATATTTT. Encoded protein: CASSYSIGVGTIYF.

The chain has TRBV3-1 (or the pseudogene TRBV3-2) and TRBJ1-2; 8 nucleotides match TRBD1. The CDR3 totals 13 residues. V shed 4 bases, J shed 7 bases, and the junction held 5 bases outside the gene matches. Germline V lookup: CDR1 LGHDT, CDR2 YNNKEL (reference sequence). CDR3 loop: CASSLGQGLGYTF. In nucleotides, the CDR3 is TGTGCCAGCAGCCTTGGACAGGGTCTTGGCTACACCTTC.

The chain links TRBV6-1 to TRBJ2-5; a possible D gene is TRBD1 (7 bases). There are 15 residues in the CDR3. Trimming removed 7 bases at V and 2 bases at J, with 17 bases between. Looked up from germline, CDR1 is MNHNS and CDR2 is SASEGT. The CDR3 DNA reads TGTGCCAGCACCGCGAGGGCAGGGGGGCAAGAGACCCAGTACTTC. Translated: CASTARAGGQETQYF.

This chain joins TRBV5-5 and TRBJ1-5; D is ambiguous. This CDR3 comprises 16 residues. Trimming removed 4 bases at V and 0 bases at J, with 14 bases between. CDR1 is SGHKS and CDR2 is YYEKEE in the germline V gene (reference sequence). The CDR3 DNA is TGTGCCAGCAGCCCTGGTCGCGAGTATAGCAATCAGCCCCAGCATTTT. Protein: CASSPGREYSNQPQHF.

The V and J genes are TRBV14 and TRBJ2-7; 8 bases are shared with TRBD1. Germline CDR1 SGHDN, CDR2 FVKESK. The V and J ends lost 1 base and 6 bases, in that order; junction bases with no gene match: 5. The CDR3 is 14 amino acids. The CDR3 spells CASSQVWTGREQYF. Written as DNA, the CDR3 is TGTGCCAGCAGCCAAGTCTGGACAGGGCGCGAGCAGTACTTC.

This clone has just one count. The genes are TRBV28 and TRBJ1-2; D not certain. CDR1 and CDR2 from the germline V gene are MDHEN and SYDVKM. V lost 1 base to trimming and J lost 8 bases, with 8 bases between them. This CDR3 has 12 amino acids. The CDR3 reads CASSLLGPGYTF. For the CDR3, the DNA is TGTGCCAGCAGTTTATTGGGCCCGGGCTACACCTTC.

This chain connects TRBV10-1 to TRBJ1-1, with 11 bases that match TRBD1. The CDR3 covers 16 residues. The germline CDR1 and CDR2 sequences are WNHNN and SYGVQD (reference sequence). The trim removed 0 bases at V and 4 bases at J, leaving 4 bases unmatched. DNA for the CDR3: TGCGCCAGCAGTGAGTCGCGGGGGACAGGGGGCACTGAAGCTTTCTTT. Its protein product is CASSESRGTGGTEAFF.

The chain has TRBV10-2 and TRBJ1-6; 10 positions match TRBD1. The V gene end was trimmed by 2 bases and the J gene end by 7 bases; junction bases not matched to a gene: 2. Germline V lookup: CDR1 WSHSY, CDR2 SAAADI. The CDR3 loop spans 15 amino acids. The CDR3 loop reads CASSEGTGANSPLHF. The CDR3 coding sequence is TGCGCCAGCAGTGAGGGGACAGGGGCAAATTCACCCCTCCACTTT.

The chain recombines TRBV5-1 with TRBJ1-6; a possible D gene is TRBD1 (6 bases). There are 16 residues in the CDR3. CDR1 and CDR2 (germline): SGHRS, YFSETQ. V lost 2 bases to trimming and J lost 13 bases, with 22 bases between them. In DNA form, the CDR3 reads TGCGCCAGCAGCTTAGGGCAATCCGGGACACCTTCCCCCCTCCACTTT. It translates to CASSLGQSGTPSPLHF.

The chain couples TRBV6-5 to TRBJ1-1; 9 positions agree with TRBD1. The germline V gene encodes CDR1 MNHEY and CDR2 SVGAGI. The CDR3 length is 15 residues. Trimming removed 2 bases from V and 3 bases from J; junction bases left unmatched: 4. CDR3 coding DNA: TGTGCCAGCAGTTACCTTACAGGGGGCCACACTGAAGCTTTCTTT. Amino acids: CASSYLTGGHTEAFF.

The chain recombines TRBV6-1 with TRBJ1-5, with 8 bases lining up with TRBD1. Germline V gene data show CDR1 as MNHNS and CDR2 as SASEGT. This CDR3 has 16 amino acids. The junction had 9 bases not matched to a gene; V was cut back by 1 base and J by 7 bases. The CDR3 loop is CASSEGARGPGQPQHF. The CDR3 region has the DNA TGTGCCAGCAGTGAAGGGGCCAGGGGGCCTGGGCAGCCCCAGCATTTT.

This chain links TRBV19 with TRBJ2-7; tentative D call: TRBD1 (5 bases). The CDR3 contains 14 residues. Germline loops: CDR1 LNHDA, CDR2 SQIVND (reference sequence). The V end was cut by 3 bases, the J end by 4 bases, with 13 bases between. This CDR3 is CASSIKGAGYEQYF. The CDR3 DNA sequence: TGTGCCAGTAGTATCAAAGGGGCCGGGTACGAGCAGTACTTC.

The chain uses TRBV7-2 and TRBJ2-7; 12 nucleotides agree with TRBD2. Germline V lookup: CDR1 SGHTA, CDR2 FQGNSA. Germline trimming cut 5 bases from V and 4 bases from J; bases unmatched to any gene: 6. This CDR3 spans 15 amino acids. CDR3 amino acids: CASSVGGLAGYEQYF. The CDR3 region has the DNA TGTGCCAGCAGCGTCGGGGGACTAGCGGGTTACGAGCAGTACTTC. Combining the CDR3 with reference TRBV7-2 and TRBJ2-7 gives the whole variable domain GAGVSQSPSNKVTEKGKDVELRCDPISGHTALYWYRQSLGQGLEFLIYFQGNSAPDKSGLPSDRFSAERTGGSVSTLTIQRTQQEDSAVYLCASSVGGLAGYEQYFGPGTRLTVT.

V and J are TRBV2 and TRBJ1-1, with 7 bases identical to TRBD1. V was pared by 5 bases and J by 2 bases, with 2 bases of the junction left unmatched. From germline, CDR1 is SNHLY and CDR2 FYNNEI. The CDR3 has 13 residues. CDR3 region: CASSWTGNTEAFF. In DNA form, the CDR3 reads TGTGCCAGCAGTTGGACAGGAAACACTGAAGCTTTCTTT.

The V and J genes are TRBV28 and TRBJ2-7, with D perhaps matching TRBD1 (5 bases). Germline V gives CDR1 MDHEN, CDR2 SYDVKM. Trimming shortened V by 3 bases and J by 5 bases, and 11 bases separated the two germline ends. CDR3 length: 13 amino acids. The DNA for the CDR3 is TGTGCCAGCAGTTTGCCAGGGTGGGACGAGCAGTACTTC. Protein: CASSLPGWDEQYF.

This clone was picked up a small number of times. This chain joins TRBV5-1 and TRBJ1-6, with D possibly matching TRBD1 (6 bases). V lost 3 bases and J 8 bases, leaving 18 bases between the germline ends. CDR1 is SGHRS and CDR2 is YFSETQ in the germline V gene. This CDR3 has 16 residues. CDR3 protein: CASSSQTGARDSPLHF. The CDR3, as DNA: TGCGCCAGCAGCTCCCAGACAGGTGCCAGGGATTCACCCCTCCACTTT.

The chain combines TRBV7-9 with TRBJ1-3; tentative D call: TRBD1 (5 bases). The V and J ends lost 0 bases and 0 bases respectively, with 12 bases between them. The V gene's germline CDR1 is SEHNR and CDR2 FQNEAQ (reference sequence). The CDR3 is 17 amino acids. The CDR3 loop reads CASSLAGTGGSGNTIYF. The CDR3, as DNA: TGTGCCAGCAGCTTAGCCGGGACTGGCGGCTCTGGAAACACCATATATTTT.

V is TRBV27 and J is TRBJ2-3, with D tentatively TRBD2 (5 bases). The V and J ends lost 2 bases and 6 bases respectively, with 6 bases between them. Germline V gene sequence: CDR1 MNHEY, CDR2 SMNVEV (reference sequence). The CDR3 is 12 residues long. This CDR3 is CASSLRGDTQYF. The CDR3 nucleotides are TGTGCCAGCAGTTTACGAGGGGATACGCAGTATTTT.

This clone was observed once. The chain recombines TRBV3-1 (or the pseudogene TRBV3-2) with TRBJ1-4, with 7 bases matching TRBD1. The CDR3 length is 16 residues. CDR1 is LGHDT and CDR2 is YNNKEL in the germline V gene (reference sequence). After removal of 4 bases from V and 8 bases from J, the junction contained 13 bases not matched to a gene. The CDR3 region is CASSRTPGTASEKLFF. The CDR3 bases are TGTGCCAGCAGCCGCACTCCCGGGACAGCAAGCGAAAAACTGTTTTTT.

This clone was observed a single time. V usage is TRBV18 and J usage is TRBJ1-1, with 11 bases identical to TRBD1. Germline loops: CDR1 KGHSH, CDR2 LQKENI. V was pared by 2 bases and J by 4 bases, with 0 bases of the junction left unmatched. CDR3 length equals 14 residues. CDR3 coding DNA: TGTGCCAGCTCACCAGGACAGGGGGCCACTGAAGCTTTCTTT. It encodes CASSPGQGATEAFF.

The DNA for the CDR3 is TGCGCCAGCAGTACCGACCCGTCGCGGAATGAGCAGTTCTTC. It yields the protein CASSTDPSRNEQFF. The gene calls are TRBV10-2 and TRBJ2-1; D not certain. Germline CDR1 and CDR2: WSHSY and SAAADI. V dropped 5 bases and J dropped 7 bases, with 15 bases sitting between them. This CDR3 comprises 14 residues.

The CDR3 here is CATSRDFGWVMTGNTIYF. DNA of the CDR3: TGTGCCACCAGCAGAGATTTCGGGTGGGTAATGACTGGAAACACCATATATTTT. The chain is built from TRBV15 and TRBJ1-3; no definite D call. The CDR3 has 18 residues. V shed 0 bases and J shed 2 bases, with 17 bases lying between them. The germline V gene has CDR1 LNHNV and CDR2 YYDKDF (reference sequence).

The V gene is TRBV10-2, the J gene TRBJ2-2; TRBD1 matches 8 bases. V lost 4 bases to trimming and J lost 4 bases; unmatched junction nucleotides: 5. The CDR3 covers 15 residues. Germline V gene sequence: CDR1 WSHSY, CDR2 SAAADI. The CDR3 sequence is CASSVQGAATGELFF. CDR3 coding DNA: TGCGCCAGCAGTGTGCAGGGGGCAGCCACCGGGGAGCTGTTTTTT.

The CDR3 nucleotides read TGTGCCAGCAGCTTAGCGGGAGGACTCATGAACACTGAAGCTTTCTTT. Its translation: CASSLAGGLMNTEAFF. The chain carries TRBV7-6 and TRBJ1-1; D uncertain. V lost 0 bases and J 0 bases, leaving 11 bases between the germline ends. Germline CDR1 reads SGHVS; CDR2 reads FNYEAQ. There are 16 residues in the CDR3.